The clone carrying this TCR beta chain was seen only a few times. Its antigen is currently unknown. This specimen comes from a study of T cell repertoires in cytomegalovirus infection. In the study overall: CMV epitopes that were recently identified and HLA-C-restricted were used alongside well-studied HLA-B-restricted ones. Through public TCR beta signatures, both CMV infection and matching HLA type were indicated. The study's findings and limits: Dominant in the ex vivo response were TCR beta clonotypes restricted by HLA-C and specific for CMV. CMV carriers with the relevant HLA were identified by cumulative public TCR beta family frequency.

Via MiXCR, TCRdb re-called the reads, giving one row per CDR3 protein. The sample contains 570,000 or so distinct CDR3 sequences, about 40% of which appear only once. This CDR3 has 14 amino acids. The ends were cut back, 6 bases at V and 4 bases at J, with 12 bases in the middle. Germline assignment: CDR1 SGHVS and CDR2 FNYEAQ. The V call is TRBV7-6, the J call TRBJ2-2, with no clear D. This TCR was recovered from a human donor in good health (CMV status not recorded). Some clones in this sample may be carry-over from other donors' samples. Sequences were derived from cultured PBMCs, sampled from culture after CMV antigen stimulation. CDR3 DNA sequence: TGTGCCAGCAGTAACCCCCCGAGCACCGGGGAGCTGTTTTTT. This translates into CASSNPPSTGELFF. Filled out from reference TRBV7-6 and TRBJ2-2, the complete variable domain reads GAGVSQSPRYKVTKRGQDVALRCDPISGHVSLYWYRQALGQGPEFLTYFNYEAQQDKSGLPNDRFSAERPEGSISTLTIQRTEQRDSAMYRCASSNPPSTGELFFGEGSRLTVL.